The 16 T cell receptor beta chains below come from one sample, sequenced in a study of blood T cells in healthy people across ages. Sample-barcoded 5' priming and a J-beta primer mix drove a second PCR of roughly 7 to 11 cycles. MiXCR, run by TCRdb on the 5' RACE reads, gives a single entry per CDR3 protein. This table has roughly 800,000 distinct CDR3 sequences, 20% to 25% appearing once. These data were likewise used in another study, on T cells of mothers and their children.

The sample comprised blood. Receptor source: a boy under 18 in good health.

The chain joins TRBV7-9 to TRBJ2-7, with D hard to call. V shed 3 bases and J shed 0 bases, with 9 bases lying between them. Germline CDR1 is SEHNR and CDR2 is FQNEAQ (reference sequence). This CDR3 has 14 amino acids. The CDR3 protein is CASSFVYSSYEQYF. The DNA for the CDR3 is TGTGCCAGCAGCTTCGTGTACTCCTCCTACGAGCAGTACTTC.

This clonotype was counted only a few times. The rearrangement links TRBV5-1 to TRBJ2-3; no clear D. V was shortened by 3 bases and J by 2 bases, with 10 bases between the two germline ends. Germline V lookup: CDR1 SGHRS, CDR2 YFSETQ. The CDR3 has 14 amino acids. Here the CDR3 reads CASSYRLFTDTQYF. The CDR3 DNA reads as TGCGCCAGCAGCTACCGACTTTTCACAGATACGCAGTATTTT.

The genes are TRBV28 and TRBJ2-1; D unresolved. Judging by the DNA end, TRBJ2-7 fits better; the J call may be wrong. The CDR3 loop spans 13 amino acids. Germline V lookup: CDR1 MDHEN, CDR2 SYDVKM. The DNA for the CDR3 is TGTGCCAGCAGTTTTATGTTCTCCTACGAGCAGTACTTC. Protein: CASSFMFSYEQYF.

The chain couples TRBV7-8 to TRBJ2-4; TRBD2 might be the D (7 bases). The V end was cut by 5 bases, the J end by 4 bases, with 12 bases between. CDR3 length: 14 residues. Germline-derived CDR1 and CDR2 are SGHVS and FQNEAQ. The CDR3 DNA follows: TGTGCCAGCAGCCACGGGGGGCTAAAAAACATTCAGTACTTC. The encoded protein is CASSHGGLKNIQYF.

The chain links TRBV20-1 to TRBJ2-7; D call uncertain. Germline V lookup: CDR1 DFQATT, CDR2 SNEGSKA (reference sequence). V was clipped by 6 bases and J by 1 base, with 19 bases between them. The CDR3 sequence is 15 residues long. This chain's CDR3 is CSARYRALPSYEQYF. CDR3 bases: TGCAGTGCGAGATACCGGGCCTTACCTTCCTACGAGCAGTACTTC.

The chain links TRBV28 to TRBJ1-4; no clear D. Germline CDR1 is MDHEN and CDR2 is SYDVKM. Trimming took 6 bases from V and 11 from J, leaving 19 bases between them. This CDR3 has 14 amino acids. Written as DNA, the CDR3 is TGTGCCAGCAGCCTAGGAGACATCGGCGGCAAACTGTTTTTT. Translation gives CASSLGDIGGKLFF.

This chain links TRBV28 with TRBJ2-1; 7 bases are a match to TRBD1. There are 16 residues in the CDR3. Germline V gene lookup returns CDR1 MDHEN and CDR2 SYDVKM. The V and J ends lost 6 bases and 0 bases, in that order; junction bases with no gene match: 8. The CDR3 region has the DNA TGTGCCAGCAGGCCTTACAGGGGCAGCTCCTACAATGAGCAGTTCTTC. Residues: CASRPYRGSSYNEQFF.

The V gene is TRBV7-9, the J gene TRBJ1-6; D is unclear. Trimming removed 2 bases from V and 5 bases from J, with 7 bases in between. Germline loops: CDR1 SEHNR, CDR2 FQNEAQ (reference sequence). The CDR3 has 14 residues. This CDR3 is CASSLYGDNSPLHF. The CDR3 nucleotides read TGTGCCAGCAGCTTATATGGGGATAATTCACCCCTCCACTTT.

This clonotype was detected only a few times. This rearrangement joins TRBV7-2 to TRBJ2-5; TRBD2 matches at 15 bases. Per the germline V gene, CDR1 is SGHTA and CDR2 is FQGNSA. Unmatched junction bases numbered 9, after V lost 4 bases and J lost 3 bases. The CDR3 has 18 residues. The CDR3 sequence: CASSWGTSGRSSKETQYF. The CDR3 DNA reads as TGTGCCAGCAGCTGGGGGACTAGCGGGAGGTCTTCCAAAGAGACCCAGTACTTC.

The chain recombines TRBV7-2 with TRBJ2-4, with D unresolved. The V gene lost 0 bases and the J gene lost 2 bases, with 11 bases spanning the gap. The CDR3 length is 16 residues. Germline V gives CDR1 SGHTA, CDR2 FQGNSA. The CDR3 sequence is CASSLAFGVPKNIQYF. Written as DNA, the CDR3 is TGTGCCAGCAGCTTAGCATTTGGGGTACCCAAAAACATTCAGTACTTC.

On this clonotype itself: The junction does not match germline at one end; this may be a read error. This chain uses TRBV5-1 with TRBJ2-5; D gene ambiguous. The germline gives CDR1 SGHRS, CDR2 YFSETQ. The CDR3 totals 14 residues. The chain's CDR3 is CASSLAGGSETQCF. The CDR3, as DNA: TGCGCCAGCAGCTTGGCAGGCGGATCGGAGACCCAGTGCTTC.

This clonotype has just a few counts. The chain couples TRBV7-9 to TRBJ2-5, with 7 bases matching TRBD1. This CDR3 contains 12 residues. V shed 7 bases and J 5 bases; nucleotides not matched to a gene: 4. In germline, CDR1 is SEHNR, CDR2 FQNEAQ (reference sequence). The CDR3 nucleotides read TGTGCCAGCACTTTACAGGGGGAGACCCAGTACTTC. This sequence encodes CASTLQGETQYF.

The chain is built from TRBV7-9 and TRBJ2-7; D is perhaps TRBD1 or TRBD2 (5 bases each). Germline V gene sequence: CDR1 SEHNR, CDR2 FQNEAQ (reference sequence). V dropped 2 bases and J dropped 2 bases, with 13 bases sitting between them. The CDR3 is 15 residues long. CDR3 sequence reads: CASSLTRGKPYEQYF. CDR3 sequence (DNA): TGTGCCAGCAGCTTAACCCGGGGCAAGCCCTACGAGCAGTACTTC.

J is TRBJ1-2 and V is TRBV6-2 or TRBV6-3; TRBD1 might be the D (5 bases). This CDR3 is built from 16 residues. CDR1 MNHEY and CDR2 SVGEGT come from the germline V gene. V gave up 0 bases and J gave up 6 bases, with 17 bases separating them. The CDR3 sequence: CASSYSMDTLSDGYTF. In DNA, the CDR3 is TGTGCCAGCAGTTACTCCATGGACACGCTATCGGATGGCTACACCTTC.

This clonotype was counted only a few times. This chain uses TRBV20-1 with TRBJ2-1; the D is unclear. V dropped 2 bases and J dropped 0 bases, with 11 bases sitting between them. Germline CDR1 reads DFQATT; CDR2 reads SNEGSKA (reference sequence). CDR3 length: 15 residues. CDR3 sequence: CSARHSLSSYNEQFF. The CDR3, as DNA: TGCAGTGCTAGACACAGCCTATCCTCCTACAATGAGCAGTTCTTC.

The rearrangement uses TRBV28 and TRBJ2-2; 8 bases align to TRBD1. The CDR3 runs to 15 residues. Trimming took 7 bases from V and 7 from J; bases not matched to a gene: 11. Per germline, CDR1 MDHEN and CDR2 SYDVKM. CDR3 loop: CASTQRTGRIGELFF. Here the CDR3 DNA reads TGTGCCAGCACCCAGCGGACAGGGCGGATCGGGGAGCTGTTTTTT.